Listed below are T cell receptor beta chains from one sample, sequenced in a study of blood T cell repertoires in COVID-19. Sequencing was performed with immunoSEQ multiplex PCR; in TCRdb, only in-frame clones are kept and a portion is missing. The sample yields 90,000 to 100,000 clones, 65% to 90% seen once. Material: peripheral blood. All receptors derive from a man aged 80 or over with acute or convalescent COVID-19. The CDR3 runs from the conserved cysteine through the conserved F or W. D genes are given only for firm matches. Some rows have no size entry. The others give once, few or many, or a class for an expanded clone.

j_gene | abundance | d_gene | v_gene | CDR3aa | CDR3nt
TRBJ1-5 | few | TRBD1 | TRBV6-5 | CASSYSGQLGQPQHF | TGTGCCAGCAGTTACTCGGGACAGCTTGGACAGCCCCAGCATTTT
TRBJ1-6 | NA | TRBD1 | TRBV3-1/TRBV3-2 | CASKPGQDNSPLHF | TGTGCCAGCAAACCGGGACAGGATAATTCACCCCTCCACTTT
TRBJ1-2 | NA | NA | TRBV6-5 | CASSYSGATSGYTF | TGTGCCAGCAGTTACTCGGGGGCAACGAGCGGCTACACCTTC
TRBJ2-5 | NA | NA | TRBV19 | CASSTSGTAQTQYF | TGTGCCAGTAGCACCTCCGGGACTGCCCAGACCCAGTACTTC
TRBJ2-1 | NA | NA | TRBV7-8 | CASSLVPAEAWYNEQFF | TGTGCCAGCAGCTTAGTCCCGGCGGAAGCTTGGTACAATGAGCAGTTCTTC
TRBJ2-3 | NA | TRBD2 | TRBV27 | CASRAGGAGTQYF | TGTGCCAGCCGAGCGGGAGGCGCCGGTACGCAGTATTTT
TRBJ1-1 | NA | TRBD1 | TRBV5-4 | CASSPRTGVNTEAFF | TGTGCCAGCAGCCCTAGGACAGGGGTGAACACTGAAGCTTTCTTT
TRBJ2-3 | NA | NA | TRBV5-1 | CASSLDPESTDTQYF | TGCGCCAGCAGCTTGGATCCGGAGAGCACAGATACGCAGTATTTT
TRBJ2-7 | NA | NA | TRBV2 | CASRMYTGDEQYF | TGTGCCAGCAGGATGTATACCGGGGACGAGCAGTACTTC
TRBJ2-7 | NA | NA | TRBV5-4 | CASSLITGNEQYF | TGTGCCAGCAGCTTGATAACCGGGAACGAGCAGTACTTC
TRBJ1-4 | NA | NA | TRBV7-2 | CASSLRYRDLNEKLFF | TGTGCCAGCAGCTTAAGATACAGGGATCTAAATGAAAAACTGTTTTTT
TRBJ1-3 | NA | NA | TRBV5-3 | CARSQGGRFSGNTIYF | TGTGCCAGAAGCCAAGGAGGAAGGTTCTCTGGAAACACCATATATTTT
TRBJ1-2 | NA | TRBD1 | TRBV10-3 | CAISTARQGPNYGYTF | TGTGCCATCAGCACCGCTCGACAGGGACCGAACTATGGCTACACCTTC
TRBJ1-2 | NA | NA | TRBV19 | CASSIARGLGGYTF | TGTGCCAGTAGTATAGCAAGGGGACTTGGGGGCTACACCTTC
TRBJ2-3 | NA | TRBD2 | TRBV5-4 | CASSPRVAGEADTQYF | TGTGCCAGCAGCCCTCGGGTAGCGGGAGAGGCAGATACGCAGTATTTT
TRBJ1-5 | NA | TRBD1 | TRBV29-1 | CSVQTGVGQPQHF | TGCAGCGTCCAAACAGGGGTGGGCCAGCCCCAGCATTTT